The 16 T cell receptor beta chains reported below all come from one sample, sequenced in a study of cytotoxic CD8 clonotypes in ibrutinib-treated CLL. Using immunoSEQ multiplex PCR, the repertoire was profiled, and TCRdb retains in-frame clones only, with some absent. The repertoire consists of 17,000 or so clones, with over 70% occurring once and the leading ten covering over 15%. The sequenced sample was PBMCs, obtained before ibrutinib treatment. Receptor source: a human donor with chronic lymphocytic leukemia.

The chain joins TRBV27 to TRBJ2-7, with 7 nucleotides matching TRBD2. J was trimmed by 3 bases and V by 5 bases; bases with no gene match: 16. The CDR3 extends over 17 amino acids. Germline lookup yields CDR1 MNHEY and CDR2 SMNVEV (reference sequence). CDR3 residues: CASSPGPSGGPNYEQYF. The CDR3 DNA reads TGTGCCAGCAGTCCCGGTCCTAGCGGAGGCCCCAACTACGAGCAGTACTTC.

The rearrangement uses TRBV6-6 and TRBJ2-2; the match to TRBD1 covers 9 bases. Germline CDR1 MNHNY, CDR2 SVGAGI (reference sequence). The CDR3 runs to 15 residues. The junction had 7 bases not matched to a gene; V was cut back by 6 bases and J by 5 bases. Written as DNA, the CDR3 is TGTGCCAGCAGCAGAGACAGGGGGGAAACCGGGGAGCTGTTTTTT. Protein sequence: CASSRDRGETGELFF.

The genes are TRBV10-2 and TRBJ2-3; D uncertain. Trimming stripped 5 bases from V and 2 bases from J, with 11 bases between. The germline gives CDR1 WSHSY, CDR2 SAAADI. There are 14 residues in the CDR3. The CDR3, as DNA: TGCGCCAGCAGTCATCCCCGCACCACAGATACGCAGTATTTT. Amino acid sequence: CASSHPRTTDTQYF.

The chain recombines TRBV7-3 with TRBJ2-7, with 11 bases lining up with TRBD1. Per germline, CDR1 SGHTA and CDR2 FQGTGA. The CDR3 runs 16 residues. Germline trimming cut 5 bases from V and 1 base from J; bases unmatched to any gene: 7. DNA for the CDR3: TGTGCCAGCAGCCCCACCGGGACAGGGGGATCCTACGAGCAGTACTTC. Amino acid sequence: CASSPTGTGGSYEQYF.

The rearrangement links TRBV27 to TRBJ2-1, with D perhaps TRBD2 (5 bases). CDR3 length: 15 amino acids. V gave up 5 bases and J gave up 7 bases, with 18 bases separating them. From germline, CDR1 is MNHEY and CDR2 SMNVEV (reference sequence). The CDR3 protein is CASSARAGFLNEQFF. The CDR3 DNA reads TGTGCCAGCAGTGCTAGGGCGGGTTTTCTAAATGAGCAGTTCTTC.

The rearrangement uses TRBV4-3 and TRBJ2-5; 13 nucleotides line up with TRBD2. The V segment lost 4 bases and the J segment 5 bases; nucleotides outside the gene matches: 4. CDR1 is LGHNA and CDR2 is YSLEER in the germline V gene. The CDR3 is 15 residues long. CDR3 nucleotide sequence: TGCGCCAGCAGCCCGAGGACTAGCGGGAGCGAGACCCAGTACTTC. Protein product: CASSPRTSGSETQYF.

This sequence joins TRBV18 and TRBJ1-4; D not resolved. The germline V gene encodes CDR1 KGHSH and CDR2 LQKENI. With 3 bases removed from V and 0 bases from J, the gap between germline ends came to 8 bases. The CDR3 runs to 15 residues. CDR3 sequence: CASSPDRATNEKLFF. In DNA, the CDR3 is TGTGCCAGCTCACCCGACCGAGCAACTAATGAAAAACTGTTTTTT.

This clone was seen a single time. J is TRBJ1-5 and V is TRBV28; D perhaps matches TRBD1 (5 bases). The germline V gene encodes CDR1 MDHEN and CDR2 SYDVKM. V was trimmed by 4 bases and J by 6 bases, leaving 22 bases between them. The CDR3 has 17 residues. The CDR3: CASSSTGTPSDGQPQHF. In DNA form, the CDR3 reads TGTGCCAGCAGTTCTACCGGGACCCCGTCTGACGGTCAGCCCCAGCATTTT.

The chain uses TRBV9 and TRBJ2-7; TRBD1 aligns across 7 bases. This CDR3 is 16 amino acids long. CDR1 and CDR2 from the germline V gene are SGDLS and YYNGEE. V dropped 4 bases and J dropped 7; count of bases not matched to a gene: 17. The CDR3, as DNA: TGTGCCAGCAGCCCCCCCCCGGGACAGACTAATCGGGAGCAGTACTTC. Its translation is CASSPPPGQTNREQYF.

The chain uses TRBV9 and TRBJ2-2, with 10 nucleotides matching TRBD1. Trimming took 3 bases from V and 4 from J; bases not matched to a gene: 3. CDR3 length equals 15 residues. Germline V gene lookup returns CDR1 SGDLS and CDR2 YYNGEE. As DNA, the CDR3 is TGTGCCAGCAGCGCGGACAGGGGGAGCACCGGGGAGCTGTTTTTT. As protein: CASSADRGSTGELFF.

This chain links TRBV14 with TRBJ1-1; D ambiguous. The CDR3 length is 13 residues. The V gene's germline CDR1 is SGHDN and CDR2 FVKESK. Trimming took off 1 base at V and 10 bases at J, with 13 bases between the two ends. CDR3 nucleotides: TGTGCCAGCAGCCAAGGGGCGACACCGCGAGCTTTCTTT. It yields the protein CASSQGATPRAFF.

CDR3 nucleotide sequence: TGTGCCAGCAGCCCACTCCGCGCCGAGCAGTACTTC. Its protein product is CASSPLRAEQYF. The rearrangement uses TRBV7-2 and TRBJ2-7, with unresolved D. V shed 5 bases and J shed 6 bases, with 11 bases lying between them. CDR3 size: 12 residues. The germline CDR1 and CDR2 sequences are SGHTA and FQGNSA.

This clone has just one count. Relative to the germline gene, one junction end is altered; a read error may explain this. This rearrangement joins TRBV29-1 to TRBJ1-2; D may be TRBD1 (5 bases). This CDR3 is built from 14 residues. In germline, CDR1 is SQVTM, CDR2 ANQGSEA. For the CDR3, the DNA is TGCAGCGTTGAATACCCCGGGACTAAGTATGGCTACACCTTC. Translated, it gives CSVEYPGTKYGYTF.

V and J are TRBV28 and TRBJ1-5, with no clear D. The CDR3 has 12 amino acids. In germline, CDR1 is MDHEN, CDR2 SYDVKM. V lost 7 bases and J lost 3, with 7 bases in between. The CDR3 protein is CASKGPNQPQHF. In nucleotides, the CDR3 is TGTGCCAGCAAAGGGCCCAATCAGCCCCAGCATTTT. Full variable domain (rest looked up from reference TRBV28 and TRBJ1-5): DVKVTQSSRYLVKRTGEKVFLECVQDMDHENMFWYRQDPGLGLRLIYFSYDVKMKEKGDIPEGYSVSREKKERFSLILESASTNQTSMYLCASKGPNQPQHFGDGTRLSIL.

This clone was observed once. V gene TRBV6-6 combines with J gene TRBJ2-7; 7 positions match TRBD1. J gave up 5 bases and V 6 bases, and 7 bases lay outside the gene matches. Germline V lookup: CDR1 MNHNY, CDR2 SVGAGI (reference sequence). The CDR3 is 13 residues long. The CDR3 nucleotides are TGTGCCAGCAGAAAACCGACAGGGAACGAGCAGTACTTC. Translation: CASRKPTGNEQYF.

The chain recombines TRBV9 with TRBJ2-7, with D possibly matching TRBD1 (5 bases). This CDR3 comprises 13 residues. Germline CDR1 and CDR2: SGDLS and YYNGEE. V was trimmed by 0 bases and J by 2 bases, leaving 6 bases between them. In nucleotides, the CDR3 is TGTGCCAGCAGCGTAGGGACAACCTACGAGCAGTACTTC. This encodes CASSVGTTYEQYF.